This passage covers 2 T cell receptor beta chains from one sample sequenced in a study of T cell changes during pregnancy in multiple sclerosis. Data came from immunoSEQ multiplex PCR; TCRdb stores just in-frame clones and leaves some out. The data contain roughly 53,000 clones, roughly 90% of them singletons. The sample in question was CD8+ T cells from peripheral blood mononuclear cells, obtained before pregnancy. The origin of the receptors is a female donor with multiple sclerosis, enrolled in a pregnancy study.

This chain links TRBV4-1 with TRBJ2-7, with a tentative D call TRBD2 (6 bases). Looked up from germline, CDR1 is MGHRA and CDR2 is YSYEKL. The V end was cut by 0 bases, the J end by 9 bases, with 18 bases between. There are 15 residues in the CDR3. The CDR3 here is CASSQDLDIQEGQYF. In DNA form, the CDR3 reads TGCGCCAGCAGCCAAGATCTTGACATCCAGGAGGGGCAGTACTTC.

This clone was recorded only once. The genes are TRBV4-2 and TRBJ2-7; D is unresolved. Trimming removed 2 bases at V and 5 bases at J, with 13 bases between. This CDR3 comprises 14 residues. CDR1 is LGHNA, CDR2 YNFKEQ, per germline. CDR3 loop: CASSQIDELNEQYF. DNA for the CDR3: TGTGCCAGCAGCCAAATCGATGAGCTTAACGAGCAGTACTTC.